The 18 T cell receptor beta chains presented below share a single source sample, sequenced in a study of blood T cell repertoires in COVID-19. Profiling relied on immunoSEQ multiplex PCR, and the TCRdb table lists in-frame clones only, not all of them. The table has 230,000 or so clones, 85% to 90% seen once. Sequences were obtained from peripheral blood. These receptors were collected from a woman between 40 and 55 years old who had recovered from COVID-19.

The V gene is TRBV10-2, the J gene TRBJ1-1, with 11 bases lining up with TRBD1. V gave up 0 bases and J gave up 10 bases; unmatched junction bases: 10. CDR3 length equals 16 residues. The germline gives CDR1 WSHSY, CDR2 SAAADI. The chain's CDR3 is CASSESRGQGVSVAFF. CDR3 DNA: TGCGCCAGCAGTGAGTCTAGGGGACAGGGGGTCAGCGTAGCTTTCTTT.

The rearrangement joins TRBV3-1 (or the pseudogene TRBV3-2) to TRBJ1-2, with 9 positions matching TRBD1. The V and J ends lost 1 base and 2 bases, in that order; junction bases with no gene match: 2. The germline V gene encodes CDR1 LGHDT and CDR2 YNNKEL (reference sequence). The CDR3 extends over 15 amino acids. CDR3 sequence: CASSQVGTGNYGYTF. CDR3 DNA: TGTGCCAGCAGCCAAGTAGGGACAGGGAACTATGGCTACACCTTC.

The chain carries TRBV5-4 and TRBJ2-1; D remains unclear. The CDR3 has 13 amino acids. Germline CDR1 SGHNT, CDR2 YYREEE (reference sequence). V lost 0 bases and J 9 bases, leaving 10 bases between the germline ends. The CDR3: CASSLDPPGEQFF. In DNA form, the CDR3 reads TGTGCCAGCAGCTTGGATCCCCCGGGTGAGCAGTTCTTC. The variable domain in full, with the rest retrieved from reference TRBV5-4 and TRBJ2-1, is ETGVTQSPTHLIKTRGQQVTLRCSSQSGHNTVSWYQQALGQGPQFIFQYYREEENGRGNFPPRFSGLQFPNYSSELNVNALELDDSALYLCASSLDPPGEQFFGPGTRLTVL.

The gene calls are TRBV29-1 and TRBJ1-2; D is unclear. The CDR3 runs 10 residues. Germline V gives CDR1 SQVTM, CDR2 ANQGSEA. Trimming pared 3 bases from V and 6 bases from J, leaving 5 bases between. In DNA form, the CDR3 reads TGCAGCGTTGACTTTAATGGCTACACCTTC. Amino acid sequence: CSVDFNGYTF.

V and J are TRBV6-5 and TRBJ1-6; 7 bases align to TRBD1. The CDR3 runs to 14 residues. Germline trimming cut 10 bases from V and 7 bases from J; bases unmatched to any gene: 10. Germline values: CDR1 MNHEY, CDR2 SVGAGI. CDR3 sequence reads: CATSNSGQNSPLHF. CDR3 in DNA: TGTGCCACCTCAAACTCGGGACAGAATTCACCCCTCCACTTT.

The chain couples TRBV3-1 (or the pseudogene TRBV3-2) to TRBJ2-2; D not certain. The CDR3 runs 14 residues. Germline V lookup: CDR1 LGHDT, CDR2 YNNKEL (reference sequence). V lost 8 bases and J lost 0, with 10 bases in between. CDR3 region: CASGRQSNTGELFF. The CDR3 bases are TGTGCCAGCGGCCGGCAGTCGAACACCGGGGAGCTGTTTTTT.

This clone was detected only a few times. This chain connects TRBV7-9 to TRBJ2-2, with 9 bases aligning to TRBD1. The CDR3 covers 15 residues. Losses at the gene ends were 5 bases for V and 7 bases for J; bases not matched to a gene: 8. Germline V lookup: CDR1 SEHNR, CDR2 FQNEAQ (reference sequence). CDR3 in DNA: TGTGCCAGCAGCCCATTGGACAGGGGCCTCGGGGAGCTGTTTTTT. Encoded protein: CASSPLDRGLGELFF.

This chain connects TRBV4-1 to TRBJ1-2, with a tentative D call TRBD1 (5 bases). V was pared by 0 bases and J by 7 bases, with 18 bases between. The germline V gene encodes CDR1 MGHRA and CDR2 YSYEKL. The CDR3 consists of 16 residues. CDR3 sequence: CASSQDSAGYDRGYTF. CDR3 nucleotide sequence: TGCGCCAGCAGCCAAGATTCAGCAGGGTATGATCGTGGCTACACCTTC.

V is TRBV18 and J is TRBJ2-2, with D maybe TRBD1 (6 bases). The CDR3 consists of 16 residues. The germline V gene has CDR1 KGHSH and CDR2 LQKENI. V lost 3 bases to trimming and J lost 4 bases, with 15 bases between them. CDR3 in amino acids: CASSPGTGTGTGELFF. The CDR3 DNA follows: TGTGCCAGCTCACCGGGAACAGGGACCGGCACCGGGGAGCTGTTTTTT. Together with reference TRBV18 and TRBJ2-2, the CDR3 gives the full variable domain: NAGVMQNPRHLVRRRGQEARLRCSPMKGHSHVYWYRQLPEEGLKFMVYLQKENIIDESGMPKERFSAEFPKEGPSILRIQQVVRGDSAAYFCASSPGTGTGTGELFFGEGSRLTVL.

The chain employs TRBV7-7 and TRBJ2-3; 14 nucleotides align to TRBD2. V was clipped by 5 bases and J by 5 bases; unmatched bases: 3. Germline CDR1 and CDR2: SSHAT and FNYEAQ (reference sequence). This CDR3 spans 15 amino acids. In nucleotides, the CDR3 is TGTGCCAGCAGCCCCGGACTAGCGGGGGGAGATACGCAGTATTTT. Encoded protein: CASSPGLAGGDTQYF. The entire variable domain, with the rest obtained from reference TRBV7-7 and TRBJ2-3, is as follows: GAGVSQSPRYKVTKRGQDVTLRCDPISSHATLYWYQQALGQGPEFLTYFNYEAQPDKSGLPSDRFSAERPEGSISTLTIQRTEQRDSAMYRCASSPGLAGGDTQYFGPGTRLTVL.

This chain connects TRBV4-1 to TRBJ2-2, with TRBD2 matching 14 bases. With 1 base clipped from V and 7 bases from J, the junction kept 8 bases outside the gene matches. Germline lookup yields CDR1 MGHRA and CDR2 YSYEKL. The CDR3 loop spans 18 amino acids. This CDR3 reads CASSQVNLGLAGDGELFF. Here the CDR3 DNA reads TGCGCCAGCAGCCAAGTCAACCTGGGACTAGCGGGGGACGGGGAGCTGTTTTTT.

The chain employs TRBV19 and TRBJ2-1; D might be TRBD1 (6 bases). The V end lost 5 bases, the J end lost 10 bases, and 15 bases lay between the germline ends. Germline values: CDR1 LNHDA, CDR2 SQIVND (reference sequence). The CDR3 is 13 amino acids. This CDR3 reads CASSRPGVWEQFF. DNA for the CDR3: TGTGCCAGTAGTCGACCAGGGGTATGGGAGCAGTTCTTC.

The chain joins TRBV27 to TRBJ2-1, with 12 bases aligning to TRBD1. CDR1 and CDR2 from the germline V gene are MNHEY and SMNVEV (reference sequence). This CDR3 is 16 amino acids long. The J segment lost 5 bases and the V segment lost 2 bases, leaving 4 bases of the junction unmatched. DNA of the CDR3: TGTGCCAGCAGTTTAAGGGGACAGGGGGCGAACAATGAGCAGTTCTTC. This sequence encodes CASSLRGQGANNEQFF.

The V gene is TRBV3-1 (or the pseudogene TRBV3-2), the J gene TRBJ2-1, with D perhaps matching TRBD1 (6 bases). V shed 4 bases and J shed 6 bases, with 13 bases lying between them. CDR1 and CDR2 from the germline V gene are LGHDT and YNNKEL (reference sequence). The CDR3 has 14 amino acids. This CDR3 is CASSLYTGLNEQFF. In DNA, the CDR3 is TGTGCCAGCAGCCTATATACAGGGCTCAATGAGCAGTTCTTC.

The rearrangement links TRBV5-1 to TRBJ2-3, with D possibly matching TRBD2 (7 bases). Germline-derived CDR1 and CDR2 are SGHRS and YFSETQ. The CDR3 extends over 16 amino acids. With 1 base removed from V and 2 bases from J, the gap between germline ends came to 14 bases. The CDR3 region is CASSLTGGGLTDTQYF. CDR3 coding DNA: TGCGCCAGCAGCTTGACCGGCGGGGGCCTCACAGATACGCAGTATTTT. Full variable domain (remainder filled in from reference TRBV5-1 and TRBJ2-3): KAGVTQTPRYLIKTRGQQVTLSCSPISGHRSVSWYQQTPGQGLQFLFEYFSETQRNKGNFPGRFSGRQFSNSRSEMNVSTLELGDSALYLCASSLTGGGLTDTQYFGPGTRLTVL.

The V and J genes are TRBV12-3 or TRBV12-4 and TRBJ1-2; D is undetermined. This CDR3 is built from 13 residues. V was trimmed by 3 bases and J by 7 bases, leaving 12 bases between them. The CDR3 bases are TGTGCCAGCAGTTTCGAGGGATCAGGTGGCTACACCTTC. It yields the protein CASSFEGSGGYTF.

The gene calls are TRBV10-3 and TRBJ1-1; D gene uncertain. The V end was cut by 2 bases, the J end by 8 bases, with 6 bases between. The CDR3 is made up of 11 amino acids. Germline loops: CDR1 ENHRY, CDR2 SYGVKD. For the CDR3, the DNA is TGTGCCATCAGTGAGACTTCGGAAGCTTTCTTT. Protein product: CAISETSEAFF.

The gene calls are TRBV18 and TRBJ2-3; a possible D gene is TRBD1 (5 bases). There are 18 residues in the CDR3. V was cut by 5 bases and J by 4 bases, with 25 bases left in between. Looked up from germline, CDR1 is KGHSH and CDR2 is LQKENI. CDR3 bases: TGTGCCAGCTCATCCGAACTTCTACAGCTACAGGTTGCAGATACGCAGTATTTT. Translating gives CASSSELLQLQVADTQYF.